Presented here are 15 T cell receptor beta chains from one specimen sequenced in a study of regulatory dendritic cells for organ transplantation. Sequencing used immunoSEQ multiplex PCR; TCRdb keeps in-frame clones, though not all of them. The profile shows under 50,000 clones, about 93% of them singletons. The sequenced sample was naive CD8+ T cells from blood. Subset: CD45RA+ naive T cells. These receptors were taken from a human donor in good health.

The gene calls are TRBV30 and TRBJ2-7; 9 bases are shared with TRBD1. CDR1 and CDR2 from the germline V gene are GTSNPN and SVGIG (reference sequence). J was trimmed by 6 bases and V by 5 bases; bases with no gene match: 11. The CDR3 extends over 14 amino acids. The CDR3 region is CAWQKTGGAGEQYF. CDR3 sequence (DNA): TGTGCCTGGCAAAAGACAGGGGGGGCCGGCGAGCAGTACTTC.

The chain couples TRBV29-1 to TRBJ2-3; the D is unclear. Trimming left V 1 base short and J 0 bases short, with 11 bases between. The CDR3 length is 15 residues. CDR1 SQVTM and CDR2 ANQGSEA come from the germline V gene. CDR3 region: CSVEGDLTSTDTQYF. The DNA of the CDR3 is TGCAGCGTTGAAGGCGACCTTACTAGCACAGATACGCAGTATTTT.

The chain joins TRBV7-8 to TRBJ1-6; unclear D gene. This CDR3 region has 15 residues. Trimming stripped 5 bases from V and 0 bases from J, with 8 bases between. Per germline, CDR1 SGHVS and CDR2 FQNEAQ. The CDR3 DNA reads as TGTGCCAGCAGCCGAAGGGACTCCTATAATTCACCCCTCCACTTT. Translated: CASSRRDSYNSPLHF.

The chain links TRBV5-6 to TRBJ1-4; no clear D. Trimming stripped 6 bases from V and 10 bases from J, with 16 bases between. Germline V gene lookup returns CDR1 SGHDT and CDR2 YYEEEE. This CDR3 is built from 13 residues. The DNA of the CDR3 is TGTGCCAGCACCATCCGGGCCAAAGGAAAACTGTTTTTT. Protein: CASTIRAKGKLFF.

The chain joins TRBV27 to TRBJ2-7; 7 bases are shared with TRBD2. Losses at the gene ends were 7 bases for V and 6 bases for J; bases not matched to a gene: 3. This CDR3 spans 11 amino acids. In germline, CDR1 is MNHEY, CDR2 SMNVEV (reference sequence). The CDR3 is CASTSGLEQYF. In DNA form, the CDR3 reads TGTGCCAGCACTAGCGGCCTCGAGCAGTACTTC.

This clone showed up just once. This chain links TRBV27 with TRBJ2-7; the D is unclear. Trimming cost V 1 base and J 3 bases, with 10 bases left between them. The germline V gene has CDR1 MNHEY and CDR2 SMNVEV (reference sequence). The CDR3 loop spans 14 amino acids. Written as DNA, the CDR3 is TGTGCCAGCAGTTTATTACAGACGAGCTACGAGCAGTACTTC. This translates into CASSLLQTSYEQYF.

J is TRBJ2-7 and V is TRBV5-6; 7 bases match TRBD1. The CDR3 loop spans 14 amino acids. Germline V CDR1 and CDR2: SGHDT, YYEEEE. Unmatched junction bases numbered 5, after V lost 5 bases and J lost 0 bases. In DNA form, the CDR3 reads TGTGCCAGCAGTCCAGGGGACAGCTCCTACGAGCAGTACTTC. Its protein is CASSPGDSSYEQYF.

V is TRBV6-5 and J is TRBJ2-5; D perhaps matches TRBD2 (5 bases). This CDR3 has 16 amino acids. Germline V gives CDR1 MNHEY, CDR2 SVGAGI. V lost 0 bases, J lost 2 bases, and 13 bases lay in between. CDR3 coding DNA: TGTGCCAGCAGTTACTCGGGGTCGCTAGCTCAAGAGACCCAGTACTTC. This sequence encodes CASSYSGSLAQETQYF.

This sequence joins TRBV7-6 and TRBJ2-2; 8 nucleotides align to TRBD2. The CDR3 is made up of 18 amino acids. From germline, CDR1 is SGHVS and CDR2 FNYEAQ. Trimming took 3 bases from V and 4 from J; bases not matched to a gene: 13. This CDR3 reads CASSFGPPGRVGTGELFF. CDR3 nucleotides: TGTGCCAGCAGCTTCGGACCACCCGGGAGGGTTGGCACCGGGGAGCTGTTTTTT.

This chain connects TRBV9 to TRBJ1-1; no definite D call. This CDR3 contains 14 residues. V lost 4 bases and J 2 bases, leaving 12 bases between the germline ends. The V gene's germline CDR1 is SGDLS and CDR2 YYNGEE. CDR3 loop: CASSRVETNTEAFF. The CDR3 region has the DNA TGTGCCAGCAGCCGGGTTGAGACAAACACTGAAGCTTTCTTT.

This chain connects TRBV6-5 to TRBJ1-2; 10 bases fit TRBD1. V was pared by 2 bases and J by 6 bases, with 6 bases of the junction left unmatched. Germline V gene sequence: CDR1 MNHEY, CDR2 SVGAGI. The CDR3 spans 15 residues. CDR3 sequence: CASSYHGQGGNGYTF. The CDR3 DNA follows: TGTGCCAGCAGTTACCACGGACAGGGGGGGAATGGCTACACCTTC.

The J gene is TRBJ2-1, the V gene TRBV4-1; D gene uncertain. V was shortened by 5 bases and J by 10 bases, with 12 bases between the two germline ends. Per germline, CDR1 MGHRA and CDR2 YSYEKL. This CDR3 spans 12 amino acids. The CDR3 reads CASSSPSDEQFF. CDR3 coding DNA: TGCGCCAGCAGCTCCCCGTCAGACGAGCAGTTCTTC.

The genes are TRBV5-6 and TRBJ1-1, with D possibly TRBD1 on 6 matching bases. The ends were cut back, 0 bases at V and 0 bases at J, with 12 bases in the middle. The CDR3 length is 16 residues. Germline loops: CDR1 SGHDT, CDR2 YYEEEE. CDR3 protein: CASSLATGIMNTEAFF. In DNA, the CDR3 is TGTGCCAGCAGCTTGGCTACAGGGATCATGAACACTGAAGCTTTCTTT. Drawing the rest from reference TRBV5-6 and TRBJ1-1, the complete variable domain is DAGVTQSPTHLIKTRGQQVTLRCSPKSGHDTVSWYQQALGQGPQFIFQYYEEEERQRGNFPDRFSGHQFPNYSSELNVNALLLGDSALYLCASSLATGIMNTEAFFGQGTRLTVV.

This rearrangement joins TRBV7-2 to TRBJ2-3; no clear D. V was pared by 7 bases and J by 6 bases, with 11 bases between. The CDR3 totals 12 residues. Looked up from germline, CDR1 is SGHTA and CDR2 is FQGNSA. CDR3 nucleotides: TGTGCCAGCACCCCCGCCGGGGATACGCAGTATTTT. Its translation is CASTPAGDTQYF.

The sample holds one count of this clone. The chain joins TRBV14 to TRBJ1-4, with a possible D match to TRBD1 (5 bases). CDR3 length: 18 residues. V gave up 1 base and J gave up 0 bases, with 15 bases separating them. Germline V CDR1 and CDR2: SGHDN, FVKESK. CDR3 coding DNA: TGTGCCAGCAGCCAAGTAGTGCAAGGGGCCGCAACTAATGAAAAACTGTTTTTT. Its protein is CASSQVVQGAATNEKLFF.